These 3 T cell receptor beta chains share one sample of origin, sequenced in a study of cytomegalovirus exposure and HLA in healthy donors. PCR amplification relied on 60 Vbeta primers (plus 13 Jbeta primers). The repertoire was sequenced with immunoSEQ multiplex PCR; TCRdb's copy has only in-frame clones and lacks some. Of about 57,000 clones detected, 80% appear once; the ten largest clones hold around 6%. Material: PBMCs. Source of these receptors: a male donor in good health and CMV-seronegative.

This clone has only a few counts. CDR3 sequence reads: CASSPRDPLYGYTF. The CDR3 bases are TGTGCCAGCAGCCCCCGGGATCCCCTCTATGGCTACACCTTC. The chain combines TRBV28 with TRBJ1-2, with unresolved D. Germline CDR1 reads MDHEN; CDR2 reads SYDVKM. The CDR3 is made up of 14 amino acids. V dropped 6 bases and J dropped 4 bases, with 15 bases sitting between them.

The J gene is TRBJ2-7, the V gene TRBV11-1; TRBD1 might be the D (6 bases). The CDR3 loop spans 17 amino acids. Between the trimmed V and J ends, which lost 0 bases and 0 bases, there was a span of 15 bases. Per the germline V gene, CDR1 is SGHAT and CDR2 is FQDESV (reference sequence). The CDR3 DNA sequence: TGTGCCAGCAGCTTAGCACCGATCAGGGGTAGCTCCTACGAGCAGTACTTC. Amino acid sequence: CASSLAPIRGSSYEQYF.

The chain combines TRBV30 with TRBJ1-1, with 7 bases identical to TRBD1. Trimming took 2 bases from V and 0 from J; bases not matched to a gene: 6. Germline loops: CDR1 GTSNPN, CDR2 SVGIG (reference sequence). CDR3 length equals 15 residues. The CDR3 loop reads CAWSPPRGLNTEAFF. CDR3 nucleotides: TGTGCCTGGAGTCCACCCAGGGGGTTGAACACTGAAGCTTTCTTT. The whole variable domain, filled in from reference TRBV30 and TRBJ1-1, reads SQTIHQWPATLVQPVGSPLSLECTVEGTSNPNLYWYRQAAGRGLQLLFYSVGIGQISSEVPQNLSASRPQDRQFILSSKKLLLSDSGFYLCAWSPPRGLNTEAFFGQGTRLTVV.